This T cell receptor beta chain was identified in a study of T cell repertoires in cytomegalovirus infection. At the level of the study: Researchers turned to recently identified HLA-C-restricted CMV epitopes as well as well-studied HLA-B-restricted ones.

TCRdb redid the calling of the reads with MiXCR, one entry per CDR3 protein. There are about 46,000 distinct CDR3 sequences in the sample; approximately 19% occur only once, and 53% lies in the top ten. CDR1 and CDR2 from the germline V gene are PRHDT and FYEKMQ (reference sequence). V dropped 6 bases and J dropped 5; count of bases not matched to a gene: 7. This CDR3 contains 15 residues. About this clonotype itself: What it recognizes is unknown.

The receptor was derived from a human donor in good health (CMV status not recorded). Some clones in this sample may be carry-over from other donors' samples. The rearrangement joins TRBV13 to TRBJ2-2, with 9 nucleotides matching TRBD1. Material: CD8+ T cells from cultured PBMCs, obtained from culture after CMV antigen stimulation. CDR3 DNA sequence: TGTGCCAGCAGGCCACAGGGGGCAGGGACCGGGGAGCTGTTTTTT. Its protein product is CASRPQGAGTGELFF.